The rows below give T cell receptor beta chains drawn from one sample of a study of spatial heterogeneity in lung cancer. TCRdb passed the 5' RACE reads through MiXCR, listing each CDR3 protein once. The data contain some 1,200 distinct CDR3 sequences, roughly 18% of them singletons. The source was lung tumor tissue, collected at surgery. These receptors all stem from a male donor with early-stage non-small cell lung cancer. Both conserved end residues are trimmed from each CDR3. Each record gives: J gene, V gene, clone size, CDR3 protein. The size of a clone is reported for some rows only, either as once, few or many, or as a class for expanded clones.

TRBJ2-7	TRBV7-9	few	ASSFTGGETYEQY
TRBJ2-7	TRBV5-1	large	ASSLGGQVNTYEQY
TRBJ2-1	TRBV27	-	ASRLGQGQF
TRBJ1-4	TRBV27	medium-sized	ASSFGGNEKLF
TRBJ2-5	TRBV5-4	medium-sized	ASSLLGGPDETKAQY
TRBJ1-2	TRBV29-1	large	SVRRQGAKGYT
TRBJ1-1	TRBV12-3/TRBV12-4	few	ASSPGDTEAF
TRBJ2-2	TRBV6-5	few	ASSYSKGFVTGELF
TRBJ2-2	TRBV28	-	ASSLSSGSKI
TRBJ2-1	TRBV12-3/TRBV12-4	-	ASSLAGSYNEQF
TRBJ2-1	TRBV10-3	few	AISDRASNSYNEQF
TRBJ1-2	TRBV6-1	large	ASSVEPHRGYT
TRBJ1-6	TRBV10-2	medium-sized	ASSGGDRGSPLH
TRBJ2-1	TRBV11-2	-	ASRAGLSSYNEQF
TRBJ1-1	TRBV5-1	medium-sized	ASSGGTGRMNTEAF
TRBJ2-5	TRBV5-6	few	ASSLRLAGQETQY
TRBJ2-1	TRBV7-7	-	ASSPGTGVNNEQF
TRBJ2-7	TRBV27	hyperexpanded	ASSYGDSYEQY
TRBJ2-5	TRBV7-7	-	ASSARTGGPQETQY
TRBJ2-1	TRBV5-1	once	ASTLGDEQF
TRBJ1-5	TRBV7-9	large	ASSLAPAASNQPQH
TRBJ2-3	TRBV7-3	medium-sized	ASSSLAVSTDTQY
TRBJ1-6	TRBV23-1	large	ASSQSVGQGESPLH
TRBJ2-3	TRBV6-5	large	ASSRQGRSTDTQY
TRBJ2-1	TRBV20-1	few	SAYTSGLRNEQF
TRBJ1-5	TRBV7-2	large	ASSLAGQGQPQH
TRBJ1-5	TRBV18	-	ASSPRAHKNQPQH
TRBJ2-2	TRBV11-2	-	ASSPGARTGELF
TRBJ2-3	TRBV19	medium-sized	ASSIATSFVTQY
TRBJ1-4	TRBV5-1	-	ASSNRGLDEKLF
TRBJ1-1	TRBV12-3/TRBV12-4	few	ASSSPGGGDTLNTEAF
TRBJ2-7	TRBV7-3	large	ASSLTPAGGTEQY
TRBJ1-5	TRBV30	-	AWSIAWDSNQPQH
TRBJ2-7	TRBV9	large	ASSVGQGGEQY
TRBJ2-1	TRBV10-3	medium-sized	AITETPYNEQF
TRBJ2-3	TRBV10-3	few	AISVGGTDTQY
TRBJ2-6	TRBV28	-	ASSTDRGSGANVLT
TRBJ2-2	TRBV6-2/TRBV6-3	medium-sized	ASTYSGGPNTGELF
TRBJ2-1	TRBV21-1	-	ASGKGPGDYNEQF
TRBJ2-1	TRBV7-8	-	ASSLATGTVNSYNEQF
TRBJ2-1	TRBV7-2	few	ASSYRYNEQF
TRBJ1-4	TRBV7-9	few	ASSPLGEKLF
TRBJ2-5	TRBV11-2	-	ASSLAVQETQY
TRBJ2-3	TRBV2	large	ASSEALWSSTDTQY
TRBJ2-5	TRBV11-2	large	ASSLGYRAQQETQY
TRBJ1-5	TRBV19	large	ASSINGGQPQH
TRBJ1-5	TRBV7-9	medium-sized	ASSLAEGSRAQH
TRBJ2-7	TRBV3-1	medium-sized	ASNRGARVHEQY
TRBJ2-7	TRBV10-3	-	AISGSVGTGGSGEQY
TRBJ2-1	TRBV7-9	large	ASSVTPGTEQF
TRBJ2-1	TRBV23-1	-	ASSYSGQMSSYNEQF
TRBJ1-2	TRBV29-1	medium-sized	SVEDQQGADGYT
TRBJ2-3	TRBV6-5	-	ASSYSGADTQY
TRBJ2-1	TRBV5-1	few	ASSLNAGLNEQF
TRBJ1-5	TRBV20-1	large	SARDLRQGQGGNQPQH